Sequencing of this T cell receptor beta chain was carried out in a study of T-cell memory formation after mild COVID-19. In its sample, this clonotype was seen a few times. TCRdb re-called the 5' RACE reads through MiXCR, storing one row per CDR3 protein. The sample includes about 470,000 distinct CDR3 sequences, around a quarter of them seen just once. Trimming took off 7 bases at V and 2 bases at J, with 15 bases between the two ends. Looked up from germline, CDR1 is MNHNS and CDR2 is SASEGT. This CDR3 has 14 residues. J is TRBJ2-7 and V is TRBV6-1, with D perhaps TRBD2 (6 bases). The sequence came from an adult woman who had mild COVID-19 (a few samples of this study predate the infection). Cell type and time point are not known. Material: PBMCs or a T cell subset sorted from them (not recorded which). Here the CDR3 reads CASIGGLRPYEQYF. The DNA for the CDR3 is TGTGCCAGCATTGGGGGACTGAGACCCTACGAGCAGTACTTC.